The rows below give T cell receptor beta chains drawn from one sample of a study of cytomegalovirus exposure and HLA in healthy donors. Here immunoSEQ multiplex PCR was the method, and the copy in TCRdb shows in-frame clones only, minus some. Found here are around 280,000 clones, approximately 90% of them singletons; the top ten hold about 2%. Sequencing was done on a sample of PBMCs. All receptors derive from a young woman in good health and CMV-seronegative. Both conserved end residues are part of each CDR3. The order of the fields is D gene, clone size, J gene, V gene, CDR3 DNA, CDR3 protein. D genes are given only for firm matches. Expanded clones get a size class; other rows say once, few or many, or leave the size out.

TRBD1 | - | TRBJ1-2 | TRBV5-6 | TGTGCCAGCAGCGCCGGACAGGGGGCTTACTATGGCTACACCTTC | CASSAGQGAYYGYTF
- | once | TRBJ1-5 | TRBV2 | TGTGCCAGCAGGGCGGGGGGGCAGAGCAATCAGCCCCAGCATTTT | CASRAGGQSNQPQHF
- | - | TRBJ2-7 | TRBV28 | TGTGCCAGCAGTCCCGTTAGCGGCCACTACGAGCAGTACTTC | CASSPVSGHYEQYF
- | - | TRBJ2-3 | TRBV11-2 | TGTGCCAGCAGTTCTACCACCCGCACAGATACGCAGTATTTT | CASSSTTRTDTQYF
- | few | TRBJ1-5 | TRBV2 | TGTGCCAGCAGCATACAGGGACGCCAGCCCCAGCATTTT | CASSIQGRQPQHF
TRBD1 | few | TRBJ1-5 | TRBV19 | TGTGCCAGTAGTCATAACCGGGACAGAGTGCAGCCCCAGCATTTT | CASSHNRDRVQPQHF
- | - | TRBJ1-1 | TRBV9 | TGTGCCAGCAGTGGAGTCGGGGGTGGTACTGAAGCTTTCTTT | CASSGVGGGTEAFF
TRBD1 | - | TRBJ2-4 | TRBV27 | TGTGCCAGCATGGGGGACAGGGTAGGATCGGCCAAAAACATTCAGTACTTC | CASMGDRVGSAKNIQYF
- | - | TRBJ2-6 | TRBV19 | TGTGCCGCCCAGACTGCGTCCTCTGGGGCCAACGTCCTGACTTTC | CAAQTASSGANVLTF
- | - | TRBJ1-2 | TRBV15 | TGTGCCACCAGCAGAGATTTGTCAGAGGCCTATGGCTACACCTTC | CATSRDLSEAYGYTF